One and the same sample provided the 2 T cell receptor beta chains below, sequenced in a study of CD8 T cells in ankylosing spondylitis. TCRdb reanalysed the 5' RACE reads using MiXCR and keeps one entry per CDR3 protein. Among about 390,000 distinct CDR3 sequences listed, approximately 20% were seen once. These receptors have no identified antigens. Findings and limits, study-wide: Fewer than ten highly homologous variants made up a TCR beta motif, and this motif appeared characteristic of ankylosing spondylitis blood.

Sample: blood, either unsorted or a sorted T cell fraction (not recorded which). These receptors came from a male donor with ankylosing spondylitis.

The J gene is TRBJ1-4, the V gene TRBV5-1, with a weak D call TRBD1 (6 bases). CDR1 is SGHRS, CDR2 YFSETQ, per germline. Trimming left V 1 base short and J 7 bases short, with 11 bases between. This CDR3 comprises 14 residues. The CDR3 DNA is TGCGCCAGCAGCTTGAACAGGGAGGGTGAAAAACTGTTTTTT. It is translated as CASSLNREGEKLFF.

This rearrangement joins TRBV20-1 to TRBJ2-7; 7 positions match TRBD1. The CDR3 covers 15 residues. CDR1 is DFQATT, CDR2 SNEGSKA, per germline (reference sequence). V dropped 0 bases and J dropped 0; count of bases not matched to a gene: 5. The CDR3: CSARDLGGYSYEQYF. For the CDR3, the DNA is TGCAGTGCTAGAGATTTAGGGGGCTACTCCTACGAGCAGTACTTC.